The 10 T cell receptor beta chains presented below share a single source sample, sequenced in a study of PD-L1 blockade in urothelial cancer. Profiled with immunoSEQ multiplex PCR; TCRdb holds only in-frame clones, not every one. Seen here are about 32,000 clones, 35% to 40% observed once, and the top ten hold approximately 9%. The sample consisted of tumor tissue, taken before atezolizumab (anti-PD-L1) treatment. The receptor set was obtained from a man between 60 and 75 years old with urothelial cancer.

V and J are TRBV5-1 and TRBJ2-2, with D uncertain. Germline CDR1 SGHRS, CDR2 YFSETQ. Trimming cost V 0 bases and J 2 bases, with 5 bases left between them. The CDR3 sequence is 14 residues long. This chain's CDR3 is CASSLEDNTGELFF. The CDR3 DNA reads as TGCGCCAGCAGCTTGGAAGACAACACCGGGGAGCTGTTTTTT.

Only a few counts were recorded for this clone. The chain's CDR3 is CASSSRTDSNTEAFF. CDR3 DNA sequence: TGCGCCAGCAGCTCAAGGACAGATTCGAACACTGAAGCTTTCTTT. This chain joins TRBV5-1 and TRBJ1-1; perhaps TRBD1 as D (6 bases). The V and J ends lost 3 bases and 1 base respectively, with 13 bases between them. This CDR3 region has 15 residues. CDR1 SGHRS and CDR2 YFSETQ come from the germline V gene.

The chain carries TRBV12-5 and TRBJ1-5; TRBD1 might be the D (5 bases). The CDR3 is 16 amino acids. The V end lost 2 bases, the J end lost 1 base, and 12 bases lay between the germline ends. Looked up from germline, CDR1 is LGHNT and CDR2 is FRNRAP. The CDR3 sequence is CASGLIQGFSNQPQHF. The DNA for the CDR3 is TGTGCTAGTGGTTTGATCCAGGGCTTCAGCAATCAGCCCCAGCATTTT.

This clone was found once. This chain connects TRBV5-1 to TRBJ2-3; D is perhaps TRBD2 (6 bases). Trimming took off 2 bases at V and 1 base at J, with 8 bases between the two ends. The germline gives CDR1 SGHRS, CDR2 YFSETQ. The CDR3 spans 14 residues. The CDR3 is CASSFSGGTDTQYF. In DNA, the CDR3 is TGCGCCAGCAGCTTTAGCGGAGGCACAGATACGCAGTATTTT.

This sequence joins TRBV10-1 and TRBJ1-5, with TRBD1 matching 9 bases. The germline V gene has CDR1 WNHNN and CDR2 SYGVQD (reference sequence). The CDR3 is made up of 18 amino acids. Trimming removed 3 bases from V and 2 bases from J; junction bases left unmatched: 11. The DNA of the CDR3 is TGCGCCAGCAGTGATAACAACAGGGGGCAGGAGCGCAATCAGCCCCAGCATTTT. It codes for CASSDNNRGQERNQPQHF.

This clone occurred a few times. This chain joins TRBV11-3 and TRBJ1-4; D remains unclear. V was shortened by 0 bases and J by 7 bases, with 12 bases between the two germline ends. The V gene's germline CDR1 is SGHNT and CDR2 YENEEA. This CDR3 contains 15 residues. This CDR3 reads CASSLDGGVGEKLFF. The CDR3 nucleotides read TGTGCCAGCAGCTTAGACGGAGGAGTTGGTGAAAAACTGTTTTTT.

The CDR3 nucleotides are TGTGCCAGTAATCGACCGGGAAATGAGCAGTTCTTC. Its protein is CASNRPGNEQFF. The chain has TRBV19 and TRBJ2-1; D is possibly TRBD2 (5 bases). Trimming removed 7 bases at V and 7 bases at J, with 11 bases between. The CDR3 has 12 amino acids. Germline V gives CDR1 LNHDA, CDR2 SQIVND (reference sequence).

The V gene is TRBV7-7, the J gene TRBJ2-2; unclear D gene. The CDR3 totals 14 residues. Germline CDR1 SSHAT, CDR2 FNYEAQ (reference sequence). Trimming took 6 bases from V and 3 from J, leaving 11 bases between them. CDR3 sequence: CASSFGVYTGELFF. CDR3 DNA sequence: TGTGCCAGCAGTTTTGGGGTTTACACCGGGGAGCTGTTTTTT.

The chain uses TRBV28 and TRBJ2-1, with D hard to call. The CDR3 runs 14 residues. Trimming removed 5 bases at V and 3 bases at J, with 11 bases between. From germline, CDR1 is MDHEN and CDR2 SYDVKM. This CDR3 reads CASSRARFYNEQFF. Written as DNA, the CDR3 is TGTGCCAGCAGTAGGGCTAGATTCTACAATGAGCAGTTCTTC.

V is TRBV27 and J is TRBJ2-7; 9 bases are shared with TRBD2. Germline CDR1 and CDR2: MNHEY and SMNVEV (reference sequence). J gave up 3 bases and V 4 bases, and 7 bases lay outside the gene matches. This CDR3 is 15 amino acids long. This CDR3 reads CASSSPGSGSYEQYF. The CDR3 region has the DNA TGTGCCAGCAGTTCCCCGGGTAGCGGGAGCTACGAGCAGTACTTC.